The clone carrying this TCR beta chain was detected many times. The target antigen is unknown. The germline V gene has CDR1 SGHTA and CDR2 FQGNSA. Trimming removed 5 bases at V and 3 bases at J, with 16 bases between. This CDR3 contains 15 residues. This record belongs to a study of regulatory T cells in long-lasting Graves disease. Findings and caveats of the study: Lower TCR diversity was seen in persistent Graves' patients than in newly diagnosed ones.

Investigators prepared the TCR beta libraries by applying iRepertoire HTBI primers and Arm-PCR of CDR3 regions. TCRdb reprocessed the multiplex PCR reads with MiXCR, giving one entry per CDR3 protein. There are a few hundred thousand distinct CDR3 sequences in the sample; approximately 22% occur only once, and about an eighth lies in the top ten. Time point in this sample: persistent/refractory GD, antithyroid drugs over 5 years with positive TRAb. The TCR library was made from RNA extracted from PBMCs. An endocrinology unit in Xi'an, China, supplied the patients. The receptor was derived from a female donor with Graves disease. The sample in question was peripheral blood mononuclear cells (PBMCs), obtained when the disease was refractory, from a patient treated with antithyroid drugs. V usage is TRBV7-2 and J usage is TRBJ1-2, with D uncertain. The CDR3: CASSPEYPRDYGYTF. In DNA, the CDR3 is TGTGCCAGCAGCCCAGAATACCCTCGAGACTATGGCTACACCTTC.